A selection of T cell receptor beta chains follows, all from one sample in a study of blood T cell repertoires in COVID-19. Generated by immunoSEQ multiplex PCR, the TCRdb table keeps only in-frame clones and is missing some. The table lists over 150,000 clones, approximately 86% of them singletons. Sequenced sample: peripheral blood. These receptors were obtained from a man aged 55-75 years with COVID-19, enrolled during active disease. Each CDR3 is given with its conserved first and last residue. The D gene is left open where the match is weak. Rows give clone size only sometimes, using once, few, many, or a class for an expanded clone.

TRBV24-1	NA	TRBJ2-5	TRBD1	TGTGCCACCAGTGATTTTTCGGCAGGGGGAGAAAAAGAGACCCAGTACTTC	CATSDFSAGGEKETQYF
TRBV5-6	NA	TRBJ2-5	TRBD1	TGTGCCAGCAGCTTTTCAGACAGGGTCCCCCTCCAAGAGACCCAGTACTTC	CASSFSDRVPLQETQYF
TRBV18	NA	TRBJ1-3	NA	TGTGCCAGCTCACCTAATCCCCCGAGCTCTGGAAACACCATATATTTT	CASSPNPPSSGNTIYF
TRBV7-2	once	TRBJ1-4	TRBD1	TGTGCCAGCAGCAAGGACAGGGCAACTAATGAAAAACTGTTTTTT	CASSKDRATNEKLFF
TRBV9	NA	TRBJ2-3	TRBD1	TGTGCCAGCAGCCGGACAGGAGGTCGAGATACGCAGTATTTT	CASSRTGGRDTQYF
TRBV6-5	once	TRBJ1-5	NA	TGTGCCAGCATGGAGGGCGCAAGCAATCAGCCCCAGCATTTT	CASMEGASNQPQHF
TRBV6-5	NA	TRBJ1-5	TRBD1	TGTGCCAGCAGCAGGACAGGGAGTCAGCCCCAGCATTTT	CASSRTGSQPQHF
TRBV9	NA	TRBJ2-1	NA	TGTGCCAGCAGCCCAACAGGGACTATAATAGGGGAGCAGTTCTTC	CASSPTGTIIGEQFF
TRBV28	NA	TRBJ1-2	TRBD1	TGTGCCAGCAATCGGGAGGGGGCCAGGGGTGGTGGCTACACCTTC	CASNREGARGGGYTF
TRBV30	NA	TRBJ2-2	TRBD1	TGTGCCTGGAGTAAGGCAAGGGGGCGAAACACCGGGGAGCTGTTTTTT	CAWSKARGRNTGELFF
TRBV7-2	NA	TRBJ2-7	NA	TGTGCCAGCAGCTCCCGTTTGGGGTCAGCGGGGACAAGCTCCTACGAGCAGTACTTC	CASSSRLGSAGTSSYEQYF
TRBV30	NA	TRBJ1-2	NA	TGTGCCTGGAGGTCAGACTTCTATGGCTACACCTTC	CAWRSDFYGYTF
TRBV28	NA	TRBJ1-5	NA	TGTGCCAGCAGTTCAAGACAGGCACGCAATCAGCCCCAGCATTTT	CASSSRQARNQPQHF
TRBV28	NA	TRBJ1-2	NA	TGTGCCAGTTCTGGGGGGAACTATGGCTACACCTTC	CASSGGNYGYTF
TRBV5-1	NA	TRBJ2-3	TRBD2	TGCGCCACCAGACTAGCGGGGACGGTGGGCGATACGCAGTATTTT	CATRLAGTVGDTQYF
TRBV3-1/TRBV3-2	NA	TRBJ2-3	NA	TGTGCCAGCAGCCAGTTCGGAGATACGCAGTATTTT	CASSQFGDTQYF
TRBV3-1/TRBV3-2	NA	TRBJ2-1	NA	TGTGCCAGCAGCCGGGACTCCAAAACCAATGAGCAGTTCTTC	CASSRDSKTNEQFF
TRBV28	NA	TRBJ1-1	NA	TGTGCCAGCCACTCAGGGACTGAAGCTTTCTTT	CASHSGTEAFF
TRBV10-3	NA	TRBJ1-1	NA	TGTGCCACCAGCCCAGGGGACACTGAAGCTTTCTTT	CATSPGDTEAFF
TRBV27	NA	TRBJ1-6	TRBD1	TGTGCCAGCCGGAGGGACAGGTATAATTCACCCCTCCACTTT	CASRRDRYNSPLHF
TRBV15	once	TRBJ2-1	NA	TGTGCCACCAGCAAATTCGTAGGGGGCAATGAGCAGTTCTTC	CATSKFVGGNEQFF
TRBV7-5	NA	TRBJ1-1	NA	TGTGCCAGAAGCTTACCGGGGGGGTGCACTGAAGCTTTCTTT	CARSLPGGCTEAFF
TRBV19	NA	TRBJ2-5	TRBD1	TGTGCCAGTAGTATGGAAGACAGGGCTCTCCAAGAGACCCAGTACTTC	CASSMEDRALQETQYF
TRBV18	NA	TRBJ1-1	NA	TGTGCCAGCTCAGTAATAGGGGTAAGCACTGAAGCTTTCTTT	CASSVIGVSTEAFF
TRBV18	once	TRBJ1-1	NA	TGTGCCAGCTCACCGCCGACAGGCACGAACACTGAAGCTTTCTTT	CASSPPTGTNTEAFF
TRBV18	NA	TRBJ1-1	NA	TGTGCCAGCTCACCACAGGAGACGAACACTGAAGCTTTCTTT	CASSPQETNTEAFF
TRBV6-5	NA	TRBJ2-5	NA	TGTGCCAGCAGTTTGCGAACAGTCCAAGAGACCCAGTACTTC	CASSLRTVQETQYF
TRBV7-8	NA	TRBJ2-5	NA	TGTGCCAGCGAAAGTGCAGGGCTCGAGACCCAGTACTTC	CASESAGLETQYF
TRBV5-1	NA	TRBJ2-7	NA	TGCGCCAGCAGCTTGAGTACTCTGAGTCGGGAGCAGTACTTC	CASSLSTLSREQYF
TRBV4-1	NA	TRBJ1-2	TRBD1	TGCGCCAGCAGCCAAGATCAGGACAGGGGCTATGGCTACACCTTC	CASSQDQDRGYGYTF
TRBV28	NA	TRBJ1-5	NA	TGTGCCACCCAGTTCAATCAGCCCCAGCATTTT	CATQFNQPQHF
TRBV6-4	NA	TRBJ1-1	NA	TGTGCCAGCAGTGACCGCAGGAACACTGAAGCTTTCTTT	CASSDRRNTEAFF
TRBV18	NA	TRBJ2-5	TRBD2	TGTGCCAGCTCACCGGCGGCTAGCGGGAAGGAGACCCAGTACTTC	CASSPAASGKETQYF
TRBV11-3	NA	TRBJ1-3	TRBD1	TGTGCCAGCAGCGAACAGGGGGCTGGAAACACCATATATTTT	CASSEQGAGNTIYF
TRBV11-2	NA	TRBJ1-3	TRBD1	TGTGCCAGCAGCTTTGTTCAGGGGGCAGGAAACACCATATATTTT	CASSFVQGAGNTIYF
TRBV30	NA	TRBJ2-5	TRBD1	TGTGCCTGGAGTACAGGGGACGGGAAGACCCAGTACTTC	CAWSTGDGKTQYF
TRBV5-5	few	TRBJ1-2	NA	TGTGCCAGCAGCCGGGCAGGGAACTATGGCTACACCTTC	CASSRAGNYGYTF
TRBV7-3	NA	TRBJ2-1	NA	TGTGCCAGCAGGACTAGTTCAGATAAGGGTGAGCAGTTCTTC	CASRTSSDKGEQFF
TRBV28	once	TRBJ2-6	TRBD1	TGTGCCAGCAGAACAGGGGAAAGGGGGGCCAACGTCCTGACTTTC	CASRTGERGANVLTF
TRBV5-1	NA	TRBJ1-1	TRBD1	TGCGCCAGCCGCACGTGGGACAGGGTTGAAGCTTTCTTT	CASRTWDRVEAFF
TRBV14	NA	TRBJ2-7	NA	TGTGCCAGCAGCCACCAGGGGTTTTCCTACGAGCAGTACTTC	CASSHQGFSYEQYF
TRBV27	NA	TRBJ2-1	TRBD2	TGTGCCAGCAGTGACCTAGCGGCAGGAAGGAATGAGCAGTTCTTC	CASSDLAAGRNEQFF
TRBV27	NA	TRBJ2-7	NA	TGTGCCAGCAGTTACAGGGCCGAGCAGTACTTC	CASSYRAEQYF
TRBV10-3	NA	TRBJ2-7	TRBD1	TGTGCCATCAGTGAGTCCCGGGACAGAGCCTACGAGCAGTACTTC	CAISESRDRAYEQYF
TRBV24-1	NA	TRBJ2-5	NA	TGTGCCACCAGTGATAATCAGGGGAGTGGTTCTCTAGAGACCCAGTACTTC	CATSDNQGSGSLETQYF
TRBV28	NA	TRBJ1-5	TRBD1	TGTGCCAGCAGTTTAGGGACAGGGGGTAGGGTAAGCAATCAGCCCCAGCATTTT	CASSLGTGGRVSNQPQHF
TRBV4-3	NA	TRBJ1-5	TRBD1	TGCGCCAGCAGCCAAGATCTCGGGACAGGAGATAGCAATCAGCCCCAGCATTTT	CASSQDLGTGDSNQPQHF
TRBV6-2/TRBV6-3	NA	TRBJ1-2	TRBD1	TGTGCCAGCAGTCAACAGGGGACAGGTTACTATGGCTACACCTTC	CASSQQGTGYYGYTF
TRBV9	NA	TRBJ2-1	TRBD2	TGTGCCAGCAGCGTAGTCGGCCTAGCGGGAATTAAGAATGAGCAGTTCTTC	CASSVVGLAGIKNEQFF
TRBV29-1	NA	TRBJ1-1	NA	TGCAGCGGGGGACGGTTGGACACTGAAGCTTTCTTT	CSGGRLDTEAFF
TRBV18	NA	TRBJ1-5	TRBD1	TGTGCCAGCTCAACCACAGGGGGAGATCAGCCCCAGCATTTT	CASSTTGGDQPQHF
TRBV6-2/TRBV6-3	NA	TRBJ1-4	NA	TGTGCCAGCAGTTACTCCTCGGGAGAAAGGAGGGGAGAAAAACTGTTTTTT	CASSYSSGERRGEKLFF
TRBV7-2	NA	TRBJ1-5	NA	TGTGCCAGCAGCCCCGAGGAGGGAATGCCCCAGCATTTT	CASSPEEGMPQHF
TRBV11-3	NA	TRBJ1-4	NA	TGTGCCAGCAGCTTTGGAATGGGCAATGAAAAACTGTTTTTT	CASSFGMGNEKLFF
TRBV27	NA	TRBJ1-5	NA	TGTGCCAGCAGTTTAGTTGGGGAGGGGGGCAATCAGCCCCAGCATTTT	CASSLVGEGGNQPQHF
TRBV27	NA	TRBJ1-1	NA	TGTGCCAGCAGCTATGACGGGTCGCTCACTGAAGCTTTCTTT	CASSYDGSLTEAFF
TRBV11-3	NA	TRBJ2-3	NA	TGTGCCAGCAGCTTAACCGGTACGCAGTATTTT	CASSLTGTQYF
TRBV10-1	NA	TRBJ1-5	NA	TGCGCCAGCAGCGGTCAGGGAAGGCATTATAGCAATCAGCCCCAGCATTTT	CASSGQGRHYSNQPQHF
TRBV5-1	NA	TRBJ2-5	TRBD1	TGCGCCAGCAGTTCGGCAGGGGGCGAGGAGACCCAGTACTTC	CASSSAGGEETQYF